This T cell receptor (beta chain) derives from a study of cytomegalovirus exposure and HLA in healthy donors. Of note for this clone: The antigen is unknown.

The study, taken as a whole, reports: The study reported that TCR beta sequences accurately predicted HLA-A and HLA-B alleles in most subjects. Within a later analysis, the majority of CMV-associated TCR beta chains appeared HLA-restricted.

The germline gives CDR1 LNHNV, CDR2 YYDKDF (reference sequence). The CDR3 has 15 residues. Amplification used 60 Vbeta primers and 13 Jbeta primers. Sequencing was performed with immunoSEQ multiplex PCR; in TCRdb, only in-frame clones are kept and a portion is missing. The sample includes around 200,000 clones, 75% to 85% of them seen just once. The sequence was obtained from a girl aged 2 to 9 in good health and CMV-seropositive. The chain joins TRBV15 to TRBJ2-5; weak D call: TRBD2 (5 bases). The J call is in doubt because the DNA end fits TRBJ2-7 better. Material: PBMCs. Here the CDR3 reads CATSRVRGEKDEQYF. The CDR3 nucleotides are TGTGCCACCAGCAGAGTCCGGGGAGAGAAAGACGAGCAGTACTTC.